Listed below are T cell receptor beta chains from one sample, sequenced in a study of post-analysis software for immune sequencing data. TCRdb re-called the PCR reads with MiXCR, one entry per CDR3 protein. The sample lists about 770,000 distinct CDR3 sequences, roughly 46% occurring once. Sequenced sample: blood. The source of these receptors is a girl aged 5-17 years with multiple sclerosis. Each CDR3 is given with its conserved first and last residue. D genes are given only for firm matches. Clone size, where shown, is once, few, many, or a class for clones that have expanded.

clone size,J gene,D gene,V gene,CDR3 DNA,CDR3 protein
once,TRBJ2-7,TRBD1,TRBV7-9,TGTGCCAGCAGCTTAAACCCGACAGGGTTGTACGAGCAGTACTTC,CASSLNPTGLYEQYF
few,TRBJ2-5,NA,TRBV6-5,TGTGCCAGCAGTTACGCCCACGGGCGAAGCCGGGAGACCCAGTACTTC,CASSYAHGRSRETQYF
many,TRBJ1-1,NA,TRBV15,TGTGCCACCAGCATGGCCGGGGAGGGGAACACTGAAGCTTTCTTT,CATSMAGEGNTEAFF
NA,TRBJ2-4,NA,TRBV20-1,TGCAGTGCTCCCCGACAGGGACTGAACATTCAGTACTTC,CSAPRQGLNIQYF
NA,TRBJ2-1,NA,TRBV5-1,TGCGCCAGCAGCTGCGGGACATTGGGCAATGAGCAGTTCTTC,CASSCGTLGNEQFF
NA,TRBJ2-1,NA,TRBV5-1,TGCGCCAGCAGCTTGGAGGGCCCCTCGACAGGTGAGCAGTTCTTC,CASSLEGPSTGEQFF
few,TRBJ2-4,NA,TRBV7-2,TGTGCCAGCAGCCCCGGGAGTGCGAGAAACATTCAGTACTTC,CASSPGSARNIQYF
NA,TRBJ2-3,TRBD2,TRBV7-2,TGTGCCAGCAGCAAGGGACTAGTAACAGATACGCAGTATTTT,CASSKGLVTDTQYF
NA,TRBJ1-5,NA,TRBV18,TGTGCCAGCTCACAAGCGGTGGGGGGCAATCAGCCCCAGCATTTT,CASSQAVGGNQPQHF
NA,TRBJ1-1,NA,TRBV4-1,TGCGCCAGCAGCCAAGATCAAGGGGACACTGAAGCTTTCTTT,CASSQDQGDTEAFF
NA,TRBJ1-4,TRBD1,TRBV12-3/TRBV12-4,TGTGCCAGCAGCGAGACAGGGGGCCGAGAAAAACTGTTTTTT,CASSETGGREKLFF
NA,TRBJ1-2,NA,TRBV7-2,TGTGCCAGCAGCTTAAGTCAGGGCCCCGTTAACTATGGCTACACCTTC,CASSLSQGPVNYGYTF
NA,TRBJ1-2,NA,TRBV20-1,TGCAGTGCTAGAGAATCCGGAGAGCGCGGCTACACCTTC,CSARESGERGYTF
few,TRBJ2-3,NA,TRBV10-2,TGCGCCGCTCTCTTGGGGGGAACAGATACGCAGTATTTT,CAALLGGTDTQYF
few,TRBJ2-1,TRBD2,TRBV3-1,TGTGCCAGCAGCCAAGATGCGAGCGGGAGGGCCTACAATGAGCAGTTCTTC,CASSQDASGRAYNEQFF
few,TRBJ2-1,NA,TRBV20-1,TGCAGTGCTAGACCGTACCGAGGCGGGATCTACAATGAGCAGTTCTTC,CSARPYRGGIYNEQFF
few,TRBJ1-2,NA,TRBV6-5,TGTGCCAGCAGTGCCGTAAGCTATGGCTACACCTTC,CASSAVSYGYTF
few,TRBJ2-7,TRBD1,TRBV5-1,TGCGCCAGCAGCTTTCTCAGGGGGCCTGTATACGAGCAGTACTTC,CASSFLRGPVYEQYF
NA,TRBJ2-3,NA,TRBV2,TGTGCCAGCAGCGTCCCAGAGGGGCCAGATACGCAGTATTTT,CASSVPEGPDTQYF
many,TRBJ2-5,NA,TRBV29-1,TGCAGCGTTGAAGATCTCAGAAATCAAGAGACCCAGTACTTC,CSVEDLRNQETQYF
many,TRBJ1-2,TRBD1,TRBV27,TGTGCCAGCAGTCCCGGGACAGGGGTCGGCTACACCTTC,CASSPGTGVGYTF
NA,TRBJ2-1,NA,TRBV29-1,TGCAGCGTTGACAAGGGGCCTGGTGAGCAGTTCTTC,CSVDKGPGEQFF
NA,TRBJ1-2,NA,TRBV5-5,TGTGCCAGCAGCTTGGTCCGGAGGGGTGGCTACACCTTC,CASSLVRRGGYTF
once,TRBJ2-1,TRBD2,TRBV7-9,TGTGCCAGCAGCTCAGACCTAGCGGGAGAAATGAATGAGCAGTTCTTC,CASSSDLAGEMNEQFF
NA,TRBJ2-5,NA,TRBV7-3,TGTGCCAGCAGCTTAAAGGCGGCCAGGCAAGAGACCCAGTACTTC,CASSLKAARQETQYF
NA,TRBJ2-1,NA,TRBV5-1,TGCGCCAGCAGCTTGGGGGGACCATCGACCTACAATGAGCAGTTCTTC,CASSLGGPSTYNEQFF
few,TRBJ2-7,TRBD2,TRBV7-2,TGTGCCAGCAGCTTAGAACTAGCGGGACCCTACGAGCAGTACTTC,CASSLELAGPYEQYF
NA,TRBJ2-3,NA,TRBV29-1,TGCAGCGTAGAACAGGTGGCTAGCACAGATACGCAGTATTTT,CSVEQVASTDTQYF
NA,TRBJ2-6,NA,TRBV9,TGTGCCAGCAGCCACCCCCAAGGAAGCTCTGGGGCCAACGTCCTGACTTTC,CASSHPQGSSGANVLTF
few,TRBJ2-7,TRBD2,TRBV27,TGTGCCAGCAGTTTAGAGACTAGCGGTAAGCAGTACTTC,CASSLETSGKQYF
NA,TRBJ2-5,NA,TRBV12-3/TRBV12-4,TGTGCCAGCAGTTTACGCCCACAGAACCTAGAGACCCAGTACTTC,CASSLRPQNLETQYF
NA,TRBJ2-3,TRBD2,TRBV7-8,TGTGCCAGCAGTGGGGGACTAGCGGGAGGGACCACAGATACGCAGTATTTT,CASSGGLAGGTTDTQYF
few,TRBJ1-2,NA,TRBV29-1,TGCAGCGCCCGAAGTGACGGAGGGGTCTATGGCTACACCTTC,CSARSDGGVYGYTF
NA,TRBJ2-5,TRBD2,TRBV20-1,TGCAGTGCTCAGACTAGCGGGAGCGACTTCGGAGAGACCCAGTACTTC,CSAQTSGSDFGETQYF
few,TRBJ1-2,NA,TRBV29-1,TGCAGCGTTAGGGAAGTGGGGGGCAGCGGGTATGGCTACACCTTC,CSVREVGGSGYGYTF
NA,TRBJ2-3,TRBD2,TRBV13,TGTGCCAGCAGCCTGGTATCAGCGGGAGGTACGCAGTATTTT,CASSLVSAGGTQYF
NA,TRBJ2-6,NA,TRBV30,TGTGCCTGGCAACGGTCTGGGGCCAACGTCCTGACTTTC,CAWQRSGANVLTF
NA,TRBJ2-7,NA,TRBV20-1,TGCAGTGCTGGAAAAAGGACAGTTAACGAGCAGTACTTC,CSAGKRTVNEQYF
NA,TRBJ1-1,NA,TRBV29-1,TGCAGCGTTGAGGGGAAAGCCACTGAAGCTTTCTTT,CSVEGKATEAFF
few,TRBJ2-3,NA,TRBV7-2,TGTGCCAGCAGCTTAGCGGTTCAGAGTACTACAGATACGCAGTATTTT,CASSLAVQSTTDTQYF
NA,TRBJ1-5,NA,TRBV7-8,TGTGCCAGCAGCGCGACTACAGGGTGGGGCAATCAGCCCCAGCATTTT,CASSATTGWGNQPQHF
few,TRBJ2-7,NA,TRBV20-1,TGCAGTGCCCACCGACTAGATGGCTACGAGCAGTACTTC,CSAHRLDGYEQYF
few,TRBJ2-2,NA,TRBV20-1,TGCAGTGCTAGGGACTCTAGCGCCCCTCGAATTGGCGGGGAGCTGTTTTTT,CSARDSSAPRIGGELFF
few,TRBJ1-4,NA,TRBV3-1,TGTGCCAGCAGCCAACTGGACCAAAGGAATGAAAAACTGTTTTTT,CASSQLDQRNEKLFF
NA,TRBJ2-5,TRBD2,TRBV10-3,TGTGCCATCAGTGAGTCAGGCGGGAGGTCGTGGGAGACCCAGTACTTC,CAISESGGRSWETQYF
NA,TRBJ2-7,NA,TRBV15,TGTGCCACCAGGTTTAGCGGCGCAGCCTACGAGCAGTACTTC,CATRFSGAAYEQYF
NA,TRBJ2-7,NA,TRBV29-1,TGCAGCGTTGAGGATCGGGAGTACGAGCAGTACTTC,CSVEDREYEQYF
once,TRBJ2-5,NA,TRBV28,TGTGCCAGCAGTACCGGGACCCTGGGGACCCAGTACTTC,CASSTGTLGTQYF
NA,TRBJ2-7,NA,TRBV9,TGTGCCGGCAGTGCAGGGTCCTCCTACGAGCAGTACTTC,CAGSAGSSYEQYF
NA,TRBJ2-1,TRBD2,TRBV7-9,TGTGCCAGCAGCACTAGCGGGACGCCGGACAATGAGCAGTTCTTC,CASSTSGTPDNEQFF
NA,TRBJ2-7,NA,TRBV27,TGTGCCAGCAGCCCGGAGTCCGGGGCCTACGAGCAGTACTTC,CASSPESGAYEQYF
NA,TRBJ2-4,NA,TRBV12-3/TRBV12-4,TGTGCCAGCAGTTTTGCGGGACCCAAAAACATTCAGTACTTC,CASSFAGPKNIQYF
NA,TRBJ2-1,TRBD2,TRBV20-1,TGCAGTGCTGTTCCAGGTAGCGGGAGGGTTGATGAGCAGTTCTTC,CSAVPGSGRVDEQFF
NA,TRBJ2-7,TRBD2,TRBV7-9,TGTGCCAGCAGCTTATTGACTAGCGGGAGACCCTACAATGAGCAGTACTTC,CASSLLTSGRPYNEQYF
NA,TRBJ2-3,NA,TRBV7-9,TGTGCCAGCAACCCCAGACCGGGCAGGGCGGTCGATACGCAGTATTTT,CASNPRPGRAVDTQYF